These 26 T cell receptor beta chains were all obtained from the same sample, sequenced in a study of blood T cell repertoires in COVID-19. The method was immunoSEQ multiplex PCR; TCRdb's version includes in-frame clones alone and lacks a portion of them. The profile shows 140,000 to 150,000 clones, more than 60% of them singletons. Sequenced material: peripheral blood. These receptors were obtained from a man between 45 and 60 years old with acute or convalescent COVID-19.

The table lists this clone with a count of one. V and J are TRBV3-1 (or the pseudogene TRBV3-2) and TRBJ1-1, with D tentatively TRBD1 (5 bases). The germline V gene encodes CDR1 LGHDT and CDR2 YNNKEL (reference sequence). V shed 1 base and J shed 5 bases, with 8 bases lying between them. The CDR3 is 13 residues long. DNA of the CDR3: TGTGCCAGCAGCCAAGGGCGGGGGACTGAAGCTTTCTTT. Residues: CASSQGRGTEAFF.

This clone was picked up a small number of times. This chain joins TRBV5-6 and TRBJ2-2, with TRBD1 matching over 8 bases. The ends lost 1 base at V and 2 bases at J; junction bases unmatched: 13. This CDR3 is 19 amino acids long. Per germline, CDR1 SGHDT and CDR2 YYEEEE. For the CDR3, the DNA is TGTGCCAGCAGCTTGCTCTCCCAGGGGGCGTTGGGAAACACCGGGGAGCTGTTTTTT. Its translation is CASSLLSQGALGNTGELFF. Full variable domain (remainder filled in from reference TRBV5-6 and TRBJ2-2): DAGVTQSPTHLIKTRGQQVTLRCSPKSGHDTVSWYQQALGQGPQFIFQYYEEEERQRGNFPDRFSGHQFPNYSSELNVNALLLGDSALYLCASSLLSQGALGNTGELFFGEGSRLTVL.

This clone came up once. This chain connects TRBV7-8 to TRBJ1-1; D gene uncertain. The V and J ends lost 1 base and 0 bases respectively, with 12 bases between them. Germline values: CDR1 SGHVS, CDR2 FQNEAQ. This CDR3 has 16 residues. The chain's CDR3 is CASSLEAAPMNTEAFF. DNA of the CDR3: TGTGCCAGCAGCTTAGAGGCGGCACCTATGAACACTGAAGCTTTCTTT.

This chain joins TRBV3-1 (or the pseudogene TRBV3-2) and TRBJ1-2; D not resolved. The germline CDR1 and CDR2 sequences are LGHDT and YNNKEL (reference sequence). The CDR3 covers 12 residues. The ends were cut back, 2 bases at V and 1 base at J, with 2 bases in the middle. The CDR3 protein is CASSQLNYGYTF. CDR3 nucleotide sequence: TGTGCCAGCAGCCAACTTAACTATGGCTACACCTTC.

The chain couples TRBV18 to TRBJ1-2; possibly TRBD1 for D (5 bases). CDR1 is KGHSH and CDR2 is LQKENI in the germline V gene. Deletions cut 3 bases from V and 3 bases from J, with 11 bases between. CDR3 length equals 14 residues. The CDR3 loop reads CASSPTETDYGYTF. In DNA form, the CDR3 reads TGTGCCAGCTCACCGACAGAGACTGACTATGGCTACACCTTC.

The chain uses TRBV5-6 and TRBJ1-4, with 7 bases that match TRBD1. V lost 5 bases to trimming and J lost 10 bases; unmatched junction nucleotides: 5. Per germline, CDR1 SGHDT and CDR2 YYEEEE. The length of the CDR3 is 12 residues. CDR3 protein: CASSLQGGKLFF. The CDR3 bases are TGTGCCAGCAGTCTGCAGGGGGGAAAACTGTTTTTT.

The V call is TRBV5-1, the J call TRBJ1-1; a possible D gene is TRBD1 (5 bases). V lost 6 bases, J lost 5 bases, and 14 bases lay in between. The CDR3 contains 13 residues. CDR1 and CDR2 (germline): SGHRS, YFSETQ. The chain's CDR3 is CASKLGGGTEAFF. The CDR3 DNA reads TGCGCCAGCAAACTTGGGGGGGGAACTGAAGCTTTCTTT.

The chain uses TRBV30 and TRBJ1-1; D unresolved. Germline values: CDR1 GTSNPN, CDR2 SVGIG (reference sequence). Trimming left V 4 bases short and J 8 bases short, with 17 bases between. The CDR3 has 13 amino acids. The chain's CDR3 is CAWIPSRLLEAFF. In nucleotides, the CDR3 is TGTGCCTGGATCCCTTCGAGGTTGCTGGAAGCTTTCTTT. Using reference TRBV30 and TRBJ1-1 for the parts outside the CDR3, the full variable domain is SQTIHQWPATLVQPVGSPLSLECTVEGTSNPNLYWYRQAAGRGLQLLFYSVGIGQISSEVPQNLSASRPQDRQFILSSKKLLLSDSGFYLCAWIPSRLLEAFFGQGTRLTVV.

The chain recombines TRBV5-6 with TRBJ2-7; TRBD1 matches 9 bases. V dropped 4 bases and J dropped 5; count of bases not matched to a gene: 13. Per germline, CDR1 SGHDT and CDR2 YYEEEE. The CDR3 runs to 16 residues. CDR3 amino acids: CASSPDRGIRLDEQYV. The CDR3 coding sequence is TGTGCCAGCAGCCCTGACAGGGGGATCCGCCTGGACGAGCAGTACGTC.

The rearrangement uses TRBV5-1 and TRBJ1-2; tentative D call: TRBD1 (5 bases). This CDR3 comprises 12 residues. Looked up from germline, CDR1 is SGHRS and CDR2 is YFSETQ. V shed 5 bases and J shed 10 bases, with 15 bases lying between them. The CDR3 bases are TGCGCCAGCAGTAGGAGTGGGGCGAACTACACCTTC. Its translation: CASSRSGANYTF.

The chain carries TRBV18 and TRBJ2-3; D may be TRBD1 (5 bases). In germline, CDR1 is KGHSH, CDR2 LQKENI. This CDR3 has 14 residues. Trimming shortened V by 5 bases and J by 3 bases, and 12 bases separated the two germline ends. The CDR3 is CASSDSAITDTQYF. The CDR3 DNA is TGTGCCAGCTCAGACAGCGCCATAACAGATACGCAGTATTTT.

The chain couples TRBV3-1 (or the pseudogene TRBV3-2) to TRBJ1-1, with D perhaps matching TRBD1 (6 bases). V was pared by 4 bases and J by 6 bases, with 15 bases between. Germline CDR1 LGHDT, CDR2 YNNKEL (reference sequence). This CDR3 is built from 14 residues. The CDR3, as DNA: TGTGCCAGCAGCCTGAGGGGGGGTAGGCCTGAAGCTTTCTTT. Translated, it gives CASSLRGGRPEAFF.

The gene calls are TRBV6-1 and TRBJ2-7, with a tentative D call TRBD2 (6 bases). Germline lookup yields CDR1 MNHNS and CDR2 SASEGT. Trimming took off 1 base at V and 3 bases at J, with 19 bases between the two ends. The CDR3 is made up of 17 amino acids. The CDR3 sequence is CASSEGRGTLGVYEQYV. The CDR3 nucleotides read TGTGCCAGCAGTGAAGGCCGGGGGACTCTCGGTGTCTACGAGCAGTACGTC.

V is TRBV5-1 and J is TRBJ2-7; D call uncertain. This CDR3 region has 16 residues. Germline CDR1 is SGHRS and CDR2 is YFSETQ. Trimming left V 3 bases short and J 4 bases short, with 20 bases between. The CDR3 bases are TGCGCCAGCAGCTCTAAAGAGGCGATGCTGGCTTACGAGCAGTACGTC. Its protein is CASSSKEAMLAYEQYV.

The genes are TRBV11-3 and TRBJ2-3, with D perhaps matching TRBD2 (6 bases). The CDR3 has 16 amino acids. Looked up from germline, CDR1 is SGHNT and CDR2 is YENEEA. The V gene lost 1 base and the J gene lost 4 bases, with 15 bases spanning the gap. The CDR3: CASSLGAREVPDTQYF. The DNA of the CDR3 is TGTGCCAGCAGCTTAGGAGCCAGGGAGGTCCCAGATACGCAGTATTTT. The full variable domain, completed using reference TRBV11-3 and TRBJ2-3, is EAGVVQSPRYKIIEKKQPVAFWCNPISGHNTLYWYLQNLGQGPELLIRYENEEAVDDSQLPKDRFSAERLKGVDSTLKIQPAELGDSAVYLCASSLGAREVPDTQYFGPGTRLTVL.

V gene TRBV19 combines with J gene TRBJ2-5; D is ambiguous. V was cut by 1 base and J by 5 bases, with 14 bases left in between. Germline V lookup: CDR1 LNHDA, CDR2 SQIVND (reference sequence). The CDR3 spans 15 residues. CDR3 sequence reads: CASSIGGVTGETQYF. CDR3 nucleotide sequence: TGTGCCAGTAGTATAGGTGGCGTAACCGGGGAGACCCAGTACTTC.

The chain couples TRBV2 to TRBJ1-1; D not resolved. The CDR3 runs 13 residues. Trimming removed 3 bases from V and 5 bases from J, with 10 bases in between. From germline, CDR1 is SNHLY and CDR2 FYNNEI. CDR3 amino acids: CASSELRGTEAFF. The CDR3 region has the DNA TGTGCCAGCAGTGAGCTTAGAGGGACTGAAGCTTTCTTT.

In DNA form, the CDR3 reads TGCGCCAGCAGTGAAGGGGGCAGAGAGACCCAGTACTTC. Protein product: CASSEGGRETQYF. The V call is TRBV10-1, the J call TRBJ2-5; 7 positions agree with TRBD1. The CDR3 runs to 13 residues. Germline assignment: CDR1 WNHNN and CDR2 SYGVQD (reference sequence). The J segment lost 4 bases and the V segment lost 3 bases, leaving 2 bases of the junction unmatched.

The chain recombines TRBV10-2 with TRBJ1-6; D is uncertain. Germline-derived CDR1 and CDR2 are WSHSY and SAAADI. V was trimmed by 7 bases and J by 5 bases, leaving 9 bases between them. The CDR3 sequence is 13 residues long. CDR3 in DNA: TGCGCCAGCACCGACACTCATAATTCACCCCTCCACTTT. The encoded protein is CASTDTHNSPLHF.

The chain couples TRBV5-5 to TRBJ2-5, with 7 bases fitting TRBD1. The J segment lost 0 bases and the V segment lost 0 bases, leaving 5 bases of the junction unmatched. This CDR3 contains 16 residues. The V gene's germline CDR1 is SGHKS and CDR2 YYEKEE (reference sequence). The CDR3 spells CASSLAGTENQETQYF. The CDR3 DNA is TGTGCCAGCAGCTTGGCCGGGACAGAAAACCAAGAGACCCAGTACTTC.

The chain carries TRBV2 and TRBJ2-2; 12 positions match TRBD2. Germline lookup yields CDR1 SNHLY and CDR2 FYNNEI. The CDR3 runs to 15 residues. The ends lost 5 bases at V and 5 bases at J; junction bases unmatched: 3. The CDR3 DNA reads TGTGCCAGCAGTCAGACTAGCGGGGGAACCGGGGAGCTGTTTTTT. It translates to CASSQTSGGTGELFF.

The gene calls are TRBV7-8 and TRBJ1-2, with D possibly TRBD1 on 6 matching bases. V was cut by 5 bases and J by 5 bases, with 21 bases left in between. This CDR3 spans 16 amino acids. Germline CDR1 reads SGHVS; CDR2 reads FQNEAQ. CDR3 sequence reads: CASSETRQGPRYGYTF. The CDR3 DNA follows: TGTGCCAGCAGCGAGACGAGGCAGGGGCCTAGGTATGGCTACACCTTC.

V is TRBV10-1 and J is TRBJ2-3, with 12 nucleotides matching TRBD2. The V segment lost 3 bases and the J segment 4 bases; nucleotides outside the gene matches: 5. Germline CDR1 WNHNN, CDR2 SYGVQD (reference sequence). This CDR3 spans 16 amino acids. The CDR3, as DNA: TGCGCCAGCAGTGATCCTAGCGGGGGGGCCCCAGATACGCAGTATTTT. It yields the protein CASSDPSGGAPDTQYF.

This chain links TRBV6-1 with TRBJ1-1, with 8 nucleotides matching TRBD1. V trimming: 4 bases; J trimming: 2 bases; junction bases outside the gene matches: 12. Germline CDR1 reads MNHNS; CDR2 reads SASEGT. This CDR3 has 17 amino acids. The CDR3 DNA reads TGTGCCAGCAGTGCCTTACCCGGGACAGGAGATAACACTGAAGCTTTCTTT. This sequence encodes CASSALPGTGDNTEAFF.

The rearrangement uses TRBV24-1 and TRBJ2-5; weak D call: TRBD1 (6 bases). The CDR3 length is 16 residues. The V end lost 5 bases, the J end lost 5 bases, and 20 bases lay between the germline ends. Looked up from germline, CDR1 is KGHDR and CDR2 is SFDVKD. DNA of the CDR3: TGTGCCACCAGTGTCTTAAGCGGCACAGGGCGGGAGACCCAGTACTTC. Amino acid sequence: CATSVLSGTGRETQYF.

The rearrangement links TRBV30 to TRBJ1-4; 9 positions match TRBD1. CDR3 size: 13 residues. CDR1 is GTSNPN, CDR2 SVGIG, per germline (reference sequence). The J segment lost 7 bases and the V segment lost 4 bases, leaving 4 bases of the junction unmatched. CDR3 bases: TGTGCCTGGACGGGACAGGGTACTGAAAAACTGTTTTTT. It yields the protein CAWTGQGTEKLFF. The full variable domain, in which reference TRBV30 and TRBJ1-4 provide the parts outside the CDR3, is SQTIHQWPATLVQPVGSPLSLECTVEGTSNPNLYWYRQAAGRGLQLLFYSVGIGQISSEVPQNLSASRPQDRQFILSSKKLLLSDSGFYLCAWTGQGTEKLFFGSGTQLSVL.